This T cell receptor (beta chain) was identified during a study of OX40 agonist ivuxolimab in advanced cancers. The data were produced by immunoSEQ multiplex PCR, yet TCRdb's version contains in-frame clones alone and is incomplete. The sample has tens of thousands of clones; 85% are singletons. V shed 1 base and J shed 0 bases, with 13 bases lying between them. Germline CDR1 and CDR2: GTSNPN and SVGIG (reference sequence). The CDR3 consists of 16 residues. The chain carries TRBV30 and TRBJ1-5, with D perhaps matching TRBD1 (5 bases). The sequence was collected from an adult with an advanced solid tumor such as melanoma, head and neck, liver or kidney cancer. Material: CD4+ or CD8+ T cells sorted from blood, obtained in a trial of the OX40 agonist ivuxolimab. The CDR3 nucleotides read TGTGCCTGGAGTGCCTCAAGGGGATATAGCAATCAGCCCCAGCATTTT. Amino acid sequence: CAWSASRGYSNQPQHF.